This T cell receptor beta chain was sequenced in a study of T cell responses to AZD1222 COVID-19 vaccine. Study conclusions and caveats: Increased Spike-specific TCR breadth and depth were observed after two AZD1222 doses. It should be noted that donors were predominantly white British and more often female, and clonal diversity was possibly underestimated.

Worth noting for this clone: What it recognizes is unknown.

Sequenced by immunoSEQ multiplex PCR; TCRdb stores in-frame clones only, minus some. This sample carries over 150,000 clones, roughly 93% of them seen once, and the ten largest clones take under 1.1%. This receptor was obtained from an adult who received the MenACWY meningococcal vaccine as a control. This specimen was peripheral blood, taken 28 days after the second dose of the MenACWY control vaccine.

The chain's CDR3 is CASSLPPVGELFF. DNA for the CDR3: TGTGCCAGCAGTTTACCCCCAGTGGGGGAGCTGTTTTTT. The rearrangement uses TRBV28 and TRBJ2-2; D is ambiguous. There are 13 residues in the CDR3. Trimming removed 2 bases from V and 8 bases from J, with 9 bases in between. Germline V gene data show CDR1 as MDHEN and CDR2 as SYDVKM.